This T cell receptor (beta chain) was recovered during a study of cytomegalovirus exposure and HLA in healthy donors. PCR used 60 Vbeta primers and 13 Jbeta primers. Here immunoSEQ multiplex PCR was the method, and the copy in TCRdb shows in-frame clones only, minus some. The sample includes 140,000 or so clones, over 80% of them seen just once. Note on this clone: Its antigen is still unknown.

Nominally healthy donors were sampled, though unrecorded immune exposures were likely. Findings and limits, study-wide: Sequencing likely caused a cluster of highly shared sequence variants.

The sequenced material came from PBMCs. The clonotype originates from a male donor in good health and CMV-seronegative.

The DNA for the CDR3 is TGTGCCAGCAGTGCGGGGACAGGGGCCAATTATGGCTACACCTTC. It yields the protein CASSAGTGANYGYTF. This chain joins TRBV6-4 and TRBJ1-2; 10 bases agree with TRBD1. Germline V gene lookup returns CDR1 MRHNA and CDR2 SNTAGT. The V segment lost 4 bases and the J segment 5 bases; nucleotides outside the gene matches: 7. There are 15 residues in the CDR3.